What follows are 26 T cell receptor beta chains derived from one specimen sequenced in a study of Ad26.COV2.S vaccination and SARS-CoV-2 variants. Sequencing used immunoSEQ multiplex PCR; TCRdb keeps in-frame clones, though not all of them. Counted here are approximately 480,000 clones, around 88% occurring once; the ten biggest clones make up 9.5% to 15%. Documented treatment: some 20 received Ad26.COV2.S at low or high dose, single or two shots; 5 received placebo; per-sample allocation not given. Collection of the samples took place on day 63 after the first injection of vaccine or placebo. Specimen: peripheral blood, collected in a trial of Ad26.COV2.S vaccine versus placebo. These receptors originate from a person aged 18-65 years who received the Ad26.COV2.S COVID-19 vaccine or a placebo.

In its sample, this clone was seen once. This sequence joins TRBV30 and TRBJ2-7; the D is unclear. V lost 4 bases and J 0 bases, leaving 13 bases between the germline ends. CDR3 length: 14 residues. Germline V gene sequence: CDR1 GTSNPN, CDR2 SVGIG (reference sequence). The CDR3 loop reads CAWKWAENSYEQYF. The DNA of the CDR3 is TGTGCCTGGAAGTGGGCGGAGAACTCCTACGAGCAGTACTTC.

This clone has more than one count but fewer than ten. This CDR3 reads CAIRDRETEAFF. As DNA, the CDR3 is TGTGCCATCCGGGACAGGGAAACTGAAGCTTTCTTT. The gene calls are TRBV10-3 and TRBJ1-1, with 9 bases lining up with TRBD1. Per germline, CDR1 ENHRY and CDR2 SYGVKD. The CDR3 has 12 amino acids. V lost 8 bases to trimming and J lost 5 bases; unmatched junction nucleotides: 3.

Worth noting for this clone: Other nucleotide sequences in the sample specify the same CDR3. The CDR3 sequence: CASSQGGGETQYF. Written as DNA, the CDR3 is TGTGCCAGCTCACAGGGGGGAGGAGAGACCCAGTACTTC. The rearrangement links TRBV18 to TRBJ2-5; D may be TRBD1 or TRBD2 (6 bases each). CDR1 and CDR2 from the germline V gene are KGHSH and LQKENI. Between the trimmed V and J ends, which lost 4 bases and 4 bases, there was a span of 10 bases. This CDR3 contains 13 residues.

The CDR3 DNA sequence: TGTGCCAGTAGGTCAGGGACGGGAAGAGATCAGCCCCAGCATTTT. This sequence encodes CASRSGTGRDQPQHF. The rearrangement joins TRBV19 to TRBJ1-5; tentative D call: TRBD1 (5 bases). The CDR3 contains 15 residues. Trimming removed 6 bases at V and 5 bases at J, with 17 bases between. Germline lookup yields CDR1 LNHDA and CDR2 SQIVND (reference sequence).

The chain links TRBV18 to TRBJ1-4; tentatively, D is TRBD1 (5 bases). The CDR3 has 15 residues. Trimming removed 6 bases at V and 1 base at J, with 12 bases between. Per germline, CDR1 KGHSH and CDR2 LQKENI. In DNA form, the CDR3 reads TGTGCCAGCTCCCCGGCTCAGGGAACTAATGAAAAACTGTTTTTT. It translates to CASSPAQGTNEKLFF.

The chain employs TRBV9 and TRBJ1-1; D gene ambiguous. There are 14 residues in the CDR3. Germline assignment: CDR1 SGDLS and CDR2 YYNGEE. Trimming pared 0 bases from V and 1 base from J, leaving 7 bases between. CDR3 loop: CASSVGVANTEAFF. The CDR3 coding sequence is TGTGCCAGCAGCGTAGGGGTGGCGAACACTGAAGCTTTCTTT.

This clone appeared once. V usage is TRBV7-2 and J usage is TRBJ1-6, with TRBD1 as a possible D gene (5 bases). Trimming left V 4 bases short and J 10 bases short, with 14 bases between. The germline CDR1 and CDR2 sequences are SGHTA and FQGNSA. This CDR3 has 14 amino acids. CDR3 DNA: TGTGCCAGCAGCTCCATTATCGGGGGATCACCCCTCCACTTT. It specifies CASSSIIGGSPLHF. The variable domain in full, with the rest retrieved from reference TRBV7-2 and TRBJ1-6, is GAGVSQSPSNKVTEKGKDVELRCDPISGHTALYWYRQSLGQGLEFLIYFQGNSAPDKSGLPSDRFSAERTGGSVSTLTIQRTQQEDSAVYLCASSSIIGGSPLHFGNGTRLTVT.

The chain employs TRBV28 and TRBJ1-5; D possibly corresponds to TRBD1 (5 bases). V dropped 3 bases and J dropped 2 bases, with 23 bases sitting between them. CDR1 is MDHEN, CDR2 SYDVKM, per germline. This CDR3 spans 19 amino acids. CDR3 loop: CASSFSLGDPKYGNQPQHF. The CDR3 DNA follows: TGTGCCAGCAGTTTTAGCTTGGGGGACCCAAAATATGGCAATCAGCCCCAGCATTTT. Drawing the rest from reference TRBV28 and TRBJ1-5, the complete variable domain is DVKVTQSSRYLVKRTGEKVFLECVQDMDHENMFWYRQDPGLGLRLIYFSYDVKMKEKGDIPEGYSVSREKKERFSLILESASTNQTSMYLCASSFSLGDPKYGNQPQHFGDGTRLSIL.

The chain employs TRBV21-1 and TRBJ1-6; TRBD1 is the table's D call, not checked against the DNA. TRBV21-1 is given as a pseudogene. The CDR3 length is 14 residues. The CDR3 region has the DNA TGTGCCAGCAGCAACAGACAGGGGAATTCACCCCTCCACTTT. Encoded protein: CASSNRQGNSPLHF.

V usage is TRBV2 and J usage is TRBJ2-5; TRBD2 agrees at 7 bases. The CDR3 length is 16 residues. With V trimmed by 5 bases and J by 3 bases, 12 bases remained unmatched. Germline V gene data show CDR1 as SNHLY and CDR2 as FYNNEI. The chain's CDR3 is CASSRGGASGEETQYF. The CDR3 region has the DNA TGTGCCAGCAGTCGGGGCGGGGCTAGCGGAGAAGAGACCCAGTACTTC.

The chain uses TRBV6-5 and TRBJ2-5; 13 bases are a match to TRBD2. The germline gives CDR1 MNHEY, CDR2 SVGAGI. The CDR3 is 16 amino acids. V shed 4 bases, J shed 13 bases, and the junction held 15 bases outside the gene matches. CDR3 loop: CASSFTRTSGSPRMYF. DNA of the CDR3: TGTGCCAGCAGTTTCACCCGGACTAGCGGGAGTCCTCGGATGTACTTC.

The rearrangement links TRBV7-2 to TRBJ2-1, with TRBD2 matching 13 bases. Unmatched junction bases numbered 8, after V lost 4 bases and J lost 8 bases. Germline lookup yields CDR1 SGHTA and CDR2 FQGNSA. The length of the CDR3 is 16 residues. CDR3 loop: CASSSKLAGGPHEQFF. In nucleotides, the CDR3 is TGTGCCAGCAGCTCAAAACTAGCGGGAGGGCCCCATGAGCAGTTCTTC.

V gene TRBV11-3 combines with J gene TRBJ2-7; D ambiguous. Trimming removed 3 bases from V and 6 bases from J, with 12 bases in between. In germline, CDR1 is SGHNT, CDR2 YENEEA. This CDR3 comprises 13 residues. The CDR3 loop reads CASSFLTASEQYF. The CDR3 region has the DNA TGTGCCAGCAGCTTCCTCACGGCTAGCGAGCAGTACTTC.

V gene TRBV19 combines with J gene TRBJ1-1, with D perhaps TRBD1 (5 bases). The CDR3 covers 15 residues. Trimming took 3 bases from V and 0 from J, leaving 11 bases between them. Germline V gene sequence: CDR1 LNHDA, CDR2 SQIVND (reference sequence). For the CDR3, the DNA is TGTGCCAGTAGTATTCGGGACCTACTGAACACTGAAGCTTTCTTT. It specifies CASSIRDLLNTEAFF.

The chain couples TRBV28 to TRBJ2-5, with D possibly TRBD2 on 5 matching bases. This CDR3 is built from 18 residues. Germline-derived CDR1 and CDR2 are MDHEN and SYDVKM. V lost 3 bases, J lost 1 base, and 21 bases lay in between. The CDR3 nucleotides are TGTGCCAGCAGTTTCTGGGCGGGCCTTGGGGTTTCCCAAGAGACCCAGTACTTC. It codes for CASSFWAGLGVSQETQYF. Using reference TRBV28 and TRBJ2-5 for the parts outside the CDR3, the full variable domain is DVKVTQSSRYLVKRTGEKVFLECVQDMDHENMFWYRQDPGLGLRLIYFSYDVKMKEKGDIPEGYSVSREKKERFSLILESASTNQTSMYLCASSFWAGLGVSQETQYFGPGTRLLVL.

The genes are TRBV5-4 and TRBJ2-1, with D unresolved. The V gene lost 10 bases and the J gene lost 3 bases, with 14 bases spanning the gap. CDR1 and CDR2 (germline): SGHNT, YYREEE (reference sequence). The CDR3 is 13 amino acids. CDR3 sequence (DNA): TGTGCCGCCTCTTCTCAGGACTACAATGAGCAGTTCTTC. As protein: CAASSQDYNEQFF. The whole variable domain, filled in from reference TRBV5-4 and TRBJ2-1, reads ETGVTQSPTHLIKTRGQQVTLRCSSQSGHNTVSWYQQALGQGPQFIFQYYREEENGRGNFPPRFSGLQFPNYSSELNVNALELDDSALYLCAASSQDYNEQFFGPGTRLTVL.

Only one count was recorded for this clone. J is TRBJ1-1 and V is TRBV9, with 9 nucleotides matching TRBD1. After removal of 5 bases from V and 7 bases from J, the junction contained 12 bases not matched to a gene. The CDR3 runs to 15 residues. CDR1 is SGDLS, CDR2 YYNGEE, per germline. The CDR3 DNA reads as TGTGCCAGCAGAGTTAACGCGGACAGGGGAGGTGAAGCTTTCTTT. The encoded protein is CASRVNADRGGEAFF.

The chain links TRBV21-1 to TRBJ2-5; the tabulated D call, TRBD2, remains unverified against the DNA. TRBV21-1 is given as a pseudogene. This CDR3 region has 13 residues. The CDR3 sequence: CASRREPRETQYF. CDR3 sequence (DNA): TGTGCCAGCAGGAGAGAGCCCCGAGAGACCCAGTACTTC.

The chain links TRBV6-6 to TRBJ1-2; 7 bases fit TRBD1. The CDR3 covers 12 residues. Looked up from germline, CDR1 is MNHNY and CDR2 is SVGAGI (reference sequence). J was trimmed by 7 bases and V by 5 bases; bases with no gene match: 4. CDR3 coding DNA: TGTGCCAGCAGTCAGACAGGGTTTGGCTACACCTTC. Its protein product is CASSQTGFGYTF.

The genes are TRBV28 and TRBJ1-1; tentative D call: TRBD1 (5 bases). Trimming shortened V by 4 bases and J by 4 bases, and 16 bases separated the two germline ends. The CDR3 is made up of 15 amino acids. CDR1 and CDR2 from the germline V gene are MDHEN and SYDVKM. The CDR3 bases are TGTGCCAGCAGTTCCGGGCCCGGGGCGGTCACTGAAGCTTTCTTT. Amino acids: CASSSGPGAVTEAFF.

This clone was found a few times. The CDR3 loop is CASRFFKGQGEFF. In nucleotides, the CDR3 is TGTGCCAGCAGGTTCTTTAAGGGACAGGGGGAGTTCTTC. This rearrangement joins TRBV2 to TRBJ2-1, with 11 bases identical to TRBD1. The CDR3 loop spans 13 amino acids. Germline CDR1 reads SNHLY; CDR2 reads FYNNEI. V dropped 6 bases and J dropped 14; count of bases not matched to a gene: 9.

The genes are TRBV4-3 and TRBJ2-1, with D unresolved. The CDR3 contains 15 residues. V was clipped by 4 bases and J by 3 bases, with 13 bases between them. Germline assignment: CDR1 LGHNA and CDR2 YSLEER. The CDR3: CASSRDLGVYNEQFF. The CDR3 nucleotides are TGCGCCAGCAGCCGAGACCTGGGTGTCTACAATGAGCAGTTCTTC.

The V gene is TRBV18, the J gene TRBJ1-3; 11 bases match TRBD1. This CDR3 has 16 amino acids. The germline V gene encodes CDR1 KGHSH and CDR2 LQKENI. Trimming removed 3 bases from V and 3 bases from J; junction bases left unmatched: 4. In nucleotides, the CDR3 is TGTGCCAGCTCACCCCGGGGACAGGGGGTTGGAAACACCATATATTTT. It is translated as CASSPRGQGVGNTIYF. Supplemented by reference TRBV18 and TRBJ1-3, the full variable domain reads NAGVMQNPRHLVRRRGQEARLRCSPMKGHSHVYWYRQLPEEGLKFMVYLQKENIIDESGMPKERFSAEFPKEGPSILRIQQVVRGDSAAYFCASSPRGQGVGNTIYFGEGSWLTVV.

The CDR3 nucleotides read TGTGCCAGCAGTTTACCCCCCCTAGGGCAGCCCCAGCATTTT. Translation gives CASSLPPLGQPQHF. The rearrangement links TRBV28 to TRBJ1-5, with no clear D. Germline values: CDR1 MDHEN, CDR2 SYDVKM. The V gene lost 2 bases and the J gene lost 7 bases, with 12 bases spanning the gap. The CDR3 has 14 amino acids.

The rearrangement uses TRBV9 and TRBJ1-2; 7 positions match TRBD1. The CDR3 loop spans 15 amino acids. Germline V gives CDR1 SGDLS, CDR2 YYNGEE. After removal of 4 bases from V and 6 bases from J, the junction contained 12 bases not matched to a gene. This chain's CDR3 is CASSNDRARRDGYTF. The CDR3 region has the DNA TGTGCCAGCAGCAACGACAGGGCGAGGAGGGATGGCTACACCTTC. The whole variable domain, filled in from reference TRBV9 and TRBJ1-2, reads DSGVTQTPKHLITATGQRVTLRCSPRSGDLSVYWYQQSLDQGLQFLIQYYNGEERAKGNILERFSAQQFPDLHSELNLSSLELGDSALYFCASSNDRARRDGYTFGSGTRLTVV.

In its sample, this clone was seen once. The chain uses TRBV5-1 and TRBJ2-3; the D is unclear. The length of the CDR3 is 10 residues. CDR1 is SGHRS, CDR2 YFSETQ, per germline. Deletions cut 5 bases from V and 5 bases from J, with 3 bases between. CDR3 bases: TGCGCCAGCAGTGGAGATACGCAGTATTTT. Encoded protein: CASSGDTQYF.